These 30 T cell receptor beta chains originate from one sample sequenced in a study of T cells in Graves' hyperthyroidism and ophthalmopathy. Authors of the study amplified TCR beta CDR3 regions from RNA transcripts. TCR CDR3 underwent first-round RT-PCR with the HTBI primer set. Each CDR3 protein gets one entry after TCRdb re-called the multiplex PCR reads with MiXCR. The data hold about 610,000 distinct CDR3 sequences, with 14% to 15% observed a single time. The sample consisted of blood. These receptors all come from a woman aged 40-49 years with Graves' ophthalmopathy.

The table lists this clonotype with a few counts. V usage is TRBV28 and J usage is TRBJ2-7; TRBD2 matches at 8 bases. The CDR3 extends over 14 amino acids. The V gene end was trimmed by 7 bases and the J gene end by 1 base; junction bases not matched to a gene: 6. Per germline, CDR1 MDHEN and CDR2 SYDVKM. The CDR3 DNA reads as TGTGCCAGCACCTTACGGGAGGGGTCCTACGAGCAGTACTTC. It codes for CASTLREGSYEQYF.

Ten or more counts support this clonotype. The V call is TRBV28, the J call TRBJ2-7; 8 bases match TRBD1. CDR3 length: 15 amino acids. Germline loops: CDR1 MDHEN, CDR2 SYDVKM. V dropped 3 bases and J dropped 2; count of bases not matched to a gene: 6. As DNA, the CDR3 is TGTGCCAGCAGTTTGAGGACAGGGTGGGCCTACGAGCAGTACTTC. Its protein product is CASSLRTGWAYEQYF.

This clonotype was observed at least ten times. This sequence joins TRBV10-3 and TRBJ2-7, with no clear D. Trimming removed 5 bases at V and 3 bases at J, with 14 bases between. This CDR3 is built from 14 residues. Germline V gene data show CDR1 as ENHRY and CDR2 as SYGVKD. This CDR3 reads CAISIDEALYEQYF. The CDR3 DNA reads as TGTGCCATCAGTATCGACGAAGCGCTCTACGAGCAGTACTTC.

This clonotype showed up many times. V is TRBV20-1 and J is TRBJ2-5; 8 bases align to TRBD2. The CDR3 sequence is 14 residues long. The V gene's germline CDR1 is DFQATT and CDR2 SNEGSKA (reference sequence). Unmatched junction bases numbered 6, after V lost 4 bases and J lost 2 bases. CDR3 sequence (DNA): TGCAGTGCTAACAGCGGGAGAGGGCAAGAGACCCAGTACTTC. This codes for CSANSGRGQETQYF.

This clonotype was recorded at least ten times. J is TRBJ1-2 and V is TRBV30; D ambiguous. CDR1 is GTSNPN and CDR2 is SVGIG in the germline V gene (reference sequence). Trimming left V 2 bases short and J 5 bases short, with 15 bases between. This CDR3 spans 14 amino acids. This chain's CDR3 is CAWSRIFGGYGYTF. The DNA for the CDR3 is TGTGCCTGGAGTAGAATTTTCGGAGGATATGGCTACACCTTC.

In its sample, this clonotype was seen many times. The rearrangement uses TRBV20-1 and TRBJ2-5; possible D gene TRBD2, 5 bases. Trimming left V 6 bases short and J 2 bases short, with 10 bases between. Per the germline V gene, CDR1 is DFQATT and CDR2 is SNEGSKA (reference sequence). The CDR3 consists of 12 residues. The CDR3 DNA is TGCAGTGCCGGGAAACCTCAAGAGACCCAGTACTTC. It specifies CSAGKPQETQYF.

In this sample, this clonotype turned up many times. The V and J genes are TRBV28 and TRBJ1-1; possibly TRBD1 for D (5 bases). Germline V gene sequence: CDR1 MDHEN, CDR2 SYDVKM. The CDR3 is made up of 13 amino acids. Deletions cut 3 bases from V and 7 bases from J, with 12 bases between. The CDR3 bases are TGTGCCAGCAGTTTCCCGTGGGGGGGTGAAGCTTTCTTT. Translating gives CASSFPWGGEAFF.

This clonotype was recorded at least ten times. This chain links TRBV29-1 with TRBJ1-1; 9 bases match TRBD1. The CDR3 has 14 amino acids. V lost 6 bases and J lost 2; bases outside the gene matches: 7. Germline CDR1 is SQVTM and CDR2 is ANQGSEA. CDR3 loop: CSVRKQGANTEAFF. The DNA for the CDR3 is TGCAGCGTCCGAAAACAGGGGGCAAACACTGAAGCTTTCTTT.

This clonotype has just a few counts. The rearrangement uses TRBV10-3 and TRBJ1-6, with D hard to call. The germline CDR1 and CDR2 sequences are ENHRY and SYGVKD. V dropped 6 bases and J dropped 10 bases, with 16 bases sitting between them. The CDR3 consists of 14 residues. The CDR3 protein is CAISDTAGGSPLHF. CDR3 nucleotide sequence: TGTGCCATCAGCGACACAGCGGGAGGCTCACCCCTCCACTTT.

This clonotype was recorded at least ten times. This rearrangement joins TRBV5-4 to TRBJ2-5, with 13 positions matching TRBD2. The germline CDR1 and CDR2 sequences are SGHNT and YYREEE (reference sequence). The CDR3 is made up of 16 amino acids. The trim removed 4 bases at V and 4 bases at J, leaving 7 bases unmatched. In DNA form, the CDR3 reads TGTGCCAGCAGCGTGGGGACTAGCGGGACCGTAGAGACCCAGTACTTC. It is translated as CASSVGTSGTVETQYF.

The table lists this clonotype with many counts. This rearrangement joins TRBV7-2 to TRBJ2-5, with 7 bases lining up with TRBD2. CDR3 length equals 13 residues. The junction had 5 bases not matched to a gene; V was cut back by 5 bases and J by 5 bases. Germline CDR1 SGHTA, CDR2 FQGNSA. CDR3 residues: CASSNVGGETQYF. Here the CDR3 DNA reads TGTGCCAGCAGCAATGTCGGGGGGGAGACCCAGTACTTC.

This clonotype was recorded many times. V usage is TRBV5-1 and J usage is TRBJ2-7, with TRBD2 matching over 10 bases. There are 16 residues in the CDR3. CDR1 SGHRS and CDR2 YFSETQ come from the germline V gene. V shed 3 bases, J shed 0 bases, and the junction held 6 bases outside the gene matches. The CDR3 DNA follows: TGCGCCAGCAGCTGGCCAGCGGGAGGGACCTCCTACGAGCAGTACTTC. Its translation: CASSWPAGGTSYEQYF.

The rearrangement joins TRBV12-3 or TRBV12-4 to TRBJ2-4, with D perhaps matching TRBD1 or TRBD2 (5 bases each). V gave up 6 bases and J gave up 2 bases, with 11 bases separating them. This CDR3 contains 14 residues. The CDR3 region is CASRYGTSKNIQYF. Written as DNA, the CDR3 is TGTGCCAGCAGGTACGGGACGTCCAAAAACATTCAGTACTTC.

This clonotype was picked up a small number of times. The genes are TRBV20-1 and TRBJ2-2; 7 bases map to TRBD1. The CDR3 runs 15 residues. Germline CDR1 is DFQATT and CDR2 is SNEGSKA (reference sequence). The V and J ends lost 6 bases and 3 bases, in that order; junction bases with no gene match: 10. Here the CDR3 DNA reads TGCAGTGCCCAGACAGGGTGGGATGACACCGGGGAGCTGTTTTTT. It translates to CSAQTGWDDTGELFF.

This clonotype was counted at least ten times. The V and J genes are TRBV3-1 and TRBJ1-5; D unclear. Trimming pared 0 bases from V and 4 bases from J, leaving 10 bases between. CDR3 length equals 15 residues. Germline V gives CDR1 LGHDT, CDR2 YNNKEL (reference sequence). The CDR3 DNA follows: TGTGCCAGCAGCCAAGATTTGTCCTTTAATCAGCCCCAGCATTTT. Its translation is CASSQDLSFNQPQHF.

About this clonotype itself: Possible read error: a much larger clone is one base away. The chain uses TRBV28 and TRBJ2-2, with TRBD2 identical over 7 bases. Losses at the gene ends were 6 bases for V and 3 bases for J; bases not matched to a gene: 7. The CDR3 runs to 15 residues. Germline-derived CDR1 and CDR2 are MDHEN and SYDVKM. This CDR3 reads CASRPGTKYTGELFF. CDR3 sequence (DNA): TGTGCCAGCAGACCCGGGACTAAGTACACCGGGGAGCTGTTTTTT.

This chain connects TRBV7-9 to TRBJ2-7; 7 bases align to TRBD2. Germline loops: CDR1 SEHNR, CDR2 FQNEAQ (reference sequence). This CDR3 is 15 amino acids long. The V segment lost 1 base and the J segment 5 bases; nucleotides outside the gene matches: 8. CDR3 bases: TGTGCCAGCAGCTTAGTTGGACTAGGGATCCACGAGCAGTACTTC. It is translated as CASSLVGLGIHEQYF.

This chain joins TRBV11-1 and TRBJ2-5, with 10 positions matching TRBD2. Germline assignment: CDR1 SGHAT and CDR2 FQDESV (reference sequence). Trimming removed 1 base from V and 5 bases from J; junction bases left unmatched: 13. CDR3 length equals 18 residues. The DNA of the CDR3 is TGTGCCAGCAGCTTAGTGCCCGGCTCACTAGCGGGATGGGAGACCCAGTACTTC. It codes for CASSLVPGSLAGWETQYF.

In this sample, this clonotype turned up many times. This chain joins TRBV11-2 and TRBJ2-4; TRBD2 agrees at 14 bases. Unmatched junction bases numbered 12, after V lost 2 bases and J lost 6 bases. This CDR3 has 19 amino acids. Germline V gene data show CDR1 as SGHAT and CDR2 as FQNNGV. CDR3: CASSLRGLAGVQGRNIQYF. In DNA form, the CDR3 reads TGTGCCAGCAGCTTACGGGGACTAGCGGGAGTTCAGGGAAGAAACATTCAGTACTTC. Combining the CDR3 with reference TRBV11-2 and TRBJ2-4 gives the whole variable domain EAGVAQSPRYKIIEKRQSVAFWCNPISGHATLYWYQQILGQGPKLLIQFQNNGVVDDSQLPKDRFSAERLKGVDSTLKIQPAKLEDSAVYLCASSLRGLAGVQGRNIQYFGAGTRLSVL.

The chain has TRBV10-1 and TRBJ2-2; D gene uncertain. Trimming removed 0 bases from V and 6 bases from J, with 8 bases in between. Germline values: CDR1 WNHNN, CDR2 SYGVQD (reference sequence). The CDR3 contains 14 residues. CDR3 coding DNA: TGCGCCAGCAGTGAGTCAAGGGCCTCCGGGGAGCTGTTTTTT. As protein: CASSESRASGELFF.

The V call is TRBV19, the J call TRBJ2-2; TRBD2 matches at 10 bases. The CDR3 contains 16 residues. V was clipped by 3 bases and J by 2 bases; unmatched bases: 3. Germline lookup yields CDR1 LNHDA and CDR2 SQIVND (reference sequence). DNA for the CDR3: TGTGCCAGTAGTATTAGCGGGAGGCCAAACACCGGGGAGCTGTTTTTT. As protein: CASSISGRPNTGELFF.

This clonotype was found many times. The CDR3 DNA sequence: TGTGCCAGCAGCTCAGGGGGGGGTCCGAACACTGAAGCTTTCTTT. This encodes CASSSGGGPNTEAFF. The chain employs TRBV2 and TRBJ1-1, with 7 positions matching TRBD1. The CDR3 sequence is 15 residues long. Germline V gene lookup returns CDR1 SNHLY and CDR2 FYNNEI. V trimming: 6 bases; J trimming: 1 base; junction bases outside the gene matches: 8.

This clonotype has a count of ten or more. The chain has TRBV12-3 or TRBV12-4 and TRBJ1-2; 9 bases fit TRBD1. V shed 7 bases and J 4 bases; nucleotides not matched to a gene: 7. The length of the CDR3 is 14 residues. This CDR3 is CASTSTGGAYGYTF. Here the CDR3 DNA reads TGTGCCAGCACTTCAACAGGGGGCGCCTATGGCTACACCTTC.

The V gene is TRBV6-5, the J gene TRBJ1-3; D might be TRBD1 (6 bases). There are 17 residues in the CDR3. Germline V gene sequence: CDR1 MNHEY, CDR2 SVGAGI. V was shortened by 2 bases and J by 4 bases, with 18 bases between the two germline ends. The chain's CDR3 is CASSYGVGGALGNTIYF. Here the CDR3 DNA reads TGTGCCAGCAGTTACGGTGTGGGGGGGGCGTTGGGAAACACCATATATTTT.

The V and J genes are TRBV6-1 and TRBJ2-7; no definite D call. The ends were cut back, 4 bases at V and 7 bases at J, with 20 bases in the middle. The CDR3 sequence is 15 residues long. The germline V gene encodes CDR1 MNHNS and CDR2 SASEGT. The CDR3 reads CASSGHPGRNGEQYF. CDR3 DNA: TGTGCCAGCAGTGGGCATCCCGGACGCAATGGGGAGCAGTACTTC.

The chain couples TRBV3-1 to TRBJ2-7, with no clear D. Germline V gene data show CDR1 as LGHDT and CDR2 as YNNKEL (reference sequence). V was cut by 0 bases and J by 2 bases, with 8 bases left in between. This CDR3 is 14 amino acids long. The CDR3 nucleotides read TGTGCCAGCAGCCAAGACCCGGAAGCCTACGAGCAGTACTTC. It specifies CASSQDPEAYEQYF.

This clonotype was counted ten times or more. The chain has TRBV7-6 and TRBJ2-3; D gene unclear. The CDR3 contains 13 residues. Trimming pared 5 bases from V and 6 bases from J, leaving 12 bases between. Germline V CDR1 and CDR2: SGHVS, FNYEAQ. The CDR3 loop is CASSPRLWDTQYF. DNA for the CDR3: TGTGCCAGCAGCCCCCGATTGTGGGATACGCAGTATTTT.

This clonotype was detected many times. V gene TRBV6-1 combines with J gene TRBJ2-2; D gene unclear. V was pared by 3 bases and J by 2 bases, with 4 bases between. This CDR3 region has 13 residues. CDR1 is MNHNS and CDR2 is SASEGT in the germline V gene. The CDR3 loop is CASSDPNTGELFF. In DNA, the CDR3 is TGTGCCAGCAGTGACCCTAACACCGGGGAGCTGTTTTTT.

This clonotype was picked up a small number of times. A much larger clone lies one base from this, so it may be a read error. The chain employs TRBV12-3 or TRBV12-4 and TRBJ1-3; no definite D call. CDR3 length equals 11 residues. The CDR3 nucleotides read TGTGCCAGCCGCTCTGGAAACGCCATATATTTT. Encoded protein: CASRSGNAIYF.

The genes are TRBV6-5 and TRBJ2-1; D is perhaps TRBD2 (5 bases). CDR1 is MNHEY and CDR2 is SVGAGI in the germline V gene. The V gene lost 4 bases and the J gene lost 2 bases, with 12 bases spanning the gap. CDR3 size: 15 residues. CDR3 nucleotide sequence: TGTGCCAGCAGTTCGGAGGCTAATCCCTACAATGAGCAGTTCTTC. Amino acid sequence: CASSSEANPYNEQFF.